The entry that follows covers one T cell receptor (beta chain) sequence. Its target is not known. This specimen comes from a study of CD8+CD57+ T cells in acquired aplastic anemia. Germline loops: CDR1 GTSNPN, CDR2 SVGIG (reference sequence). Trimming left V 0 bases short and J 6 bases short, with 9 bases between. CDR3 size: 12 residues. CDR3 and TCR beta VDJ profiling relied on a genomic DNA template. TCRdb itself ran the reads through MiXCR, one entry per CDR3 protein. The data hold about 220,000 distinct CDR3 sequences, with approximately 35% observed a single time. Findings and limits, study-wide: Common to patients and controls were about 31 CD8+ CDR3 sequences.

The chain joins TRBV30 to TRBJ2-7; D unresolved. The source of this sequence is a human donor in good health, serving as a control. The sequenced sample consisted of sorted CD4+, CD8+, or CD8+CD57+ T cells (not recorded which) from PBMCs. CDR3: CAWSVGAVEQYF. The DNA for the CDR3 is TGTGCCTGGAGTGTAGGTGCAGTCGAGCAGTACTTC.